These T cell receptor beta chains were read from a single sample in a study of blood T cell repertoires in COVID-19. Data came from immunoSEQ multiplex PCR; TCRdb stores just in-frame clones and leaves some out. The repertoire consists of approximately 170,000 clones, with less than 90% occurring once and the leading ten covering approximately 11%. The sequenced material came from peripheral blood. These receptors came from a woman aged 60-75 years with COVID-19, enrolled during active disease. The CDR3 runs from the conserved cysteine through the conserved F or W. A D gene is named only where the DNA matches it firmly. Clone size is given for some rows only: seen once, a few or many times, or a class if the clone is expanded.

D gene,clone size,V gene,J gene,CDR3 DNA,CDR3 protein
TRBD1,NA,TRBV5-8,TRBJ1-3,TGTGCCAGCAGCTGGACAGGGGGGAGAAACACCATATATTTT,CASSWTGGRNTIYF
TRBD1,few,TRBV7-8,TRBJ2-7,TGTGCCAGCAGGTTTGGGACAGGGTCCAACGAGCAGTACTTC,CASRFGTGSNEQYF
NA,NA,TRBV6-6,TRBJ1-2,TGTGCCAGCACTGCAGGGGCGCATGGCTACACCTTC,CASTAGAHGYTF
TRBD1,NA,TRBV11-2,TRBJ1-3,TGTGCCAGCAGCCCGGGGACAGGCCACTCTGGAAACACCATATATTTT,CASSPGTGHSGNTIYF
NA,NA,TRBV4-1,TRBJ1-6,TGCGCCAGCAGCCAAGATCGGTCAGGGGAGAGGGCTTCACCCCTCCACTTT,CASSQDRSGERASPLHF
NA,NA,TRBV4-3,TRBJ1-1,TGCGCCAGCAGCCTTGACACGAACACTGAAGCTTTCTTT,CASSLDTNTEAFF
NA,few,TRBV10-1,TRBJ1-4,TGCGCCAGCAGTGAGTCTCCCAGGGCAGGCGAAAAACTGTTTTTT,CASSESPRAGEKLFF
TRBD2,NA,TRBV6-5,TRBJ2-3,TGTGCCAGCAACGTAGCGGGAGCTGGCACAGATACGCAGTATTTT,CASNVAGAGTDTQYF
NA,few,TRBV10-1,TRBJ2-7,TGCGCCAGCAGTGAGTCCCCAGGGGCTCCCTACGAGCAGTACTTC,CASSESPGAPYEQYF
NA,NA,TRBV7-2,TRBJ2-4,TGTGCCAGCAGCTTATACGAGGTTCAGTACTTC,CASSLYEVQYF
TRBD1,NA,TRBV7-2,TRBJ2-1,TGTGCCAGCAGCTCTGACAGGGGGGCCTACAATGAGCAGTTCTTC,CASSSDRGAYNEQFF
NA,once,TRBV5-4,TRBJ1-3,TGTGCCAGCAGCTCGACAGGTACTGGAAACACCATATATTTT,CASSSTGTGNTIYF
TRBD2,NA,TRBV19,TRBJ2-7,TGTGCCAGTAGCCAACTAGCGGGAGTTCCAAACGAGCAGTACTTC,CASSQLAGVPNEQYF
TRBD1,NA,TRBV5-4,TRBJ2-4,TGTGCCAGCAGCTTGCTGGGACAGGGAGGCAAAAACATTCAGTACTTC,CASSLLGQGGKNIQYF
NA,NA,TRBV5-1,TRBJ2-5,TGCGCCAGCAGCTTGTTGGGTGGAGGCCAAGAGACCCAGTACTTC,CASSLLGGGQETQYF
NA,once,TRBV6-5,TRBJ2-7,TGTGCCAGCAGTTTGCTTTATCAGGGCGAGCAGTACTTC,CASSLLYQGEQYF
TRBD1,once,TRBV7-2,TRBJ1-4,TGTGCCAGCAGCTTAGGACAGGGGGTTGAAAAACTGTTTTTT,CASSLGQGVEKLFF
TRBD1,NA,TRBV5-8,TRBJ2-1,TGTGCCAGCAGCACCGGGACAGGGTCTTACAATGAGCAGTTCTTC,CASSTGTGSYNEQFF
TRBD2,NA,TRBV6-5,TRBJ2-7,TGTGCCACCACAACCGGACTAGCCTACGAGCAGTACTTC,CATTTGLAYEQYF
TRBD2,NA,TRBV7-8,TRBJ2-7,TGTGCCAGCAGCTTAGTGGGCGGGAGGGCCTACGAGCAGTACTTC,CASSLVGGRAYEQYF
NA,NA,TRBV4-2,TRBJ2-1,TGTGCCAGCAAACCTCTCTTCTCGGGTTTAAATGAGCAGTTCTTC,CASKPLFSGLNEQFF
NA,NA,TRBV28,TRBJ2-7,TGTGCCAGCAGTTTAGCGGGCACCTACGAGCAGTACTTC,CASSLAGTYEQYF
NA,NA,TRBV7-8,TRBJ2-7,TGTGCCAGCAGCTTAGGTCGACCACAGGGCTCCTACGAGCAGTACTTC,CASSLGRPQGSYEQYF
TRBD1,once,TRBV19,TRBJ2-1,TGTGCCAGTAGTATAGATCAAGGGGGCCCTTTCAATGAGCAGTTCTTC,CASSIDQGGPFNEQFF
TRBD1,NA,TRBV4-1,TRBJ1-6,TGCGCCAGCAGCCAAGAGAGGACAGGGGGAAATTCACCCCTCCACTTT,CASSQERTGGNSPLHF
TRBD2,NA,TRBV19,TRBJ2-7,TGTGCCAGTACTCCCGCGGTGGGGACTAGGGGGAGGGAGCAGTACTTC,CASTPAVGTRGREQYF
NA,NA,TRBV29-1,TRBJ1-2,TGCAGCGTGCGAGTTTCAGGTTATGGCTACACCTTC,CSVRVSGYGYTF
NA,NA,TRBV7-3,TRBJ1-3,TGTGCCAGCAGCTTTGCGGGGACTGGAAACACCATATATTTT,CASSFAGTGNTIYF
NA,NA,TRBV5-1,TRBJ2-3,TGCGCCAGCAGCTCAGAGGCAGATACGCAGTATTTT,CASSSEADTQYF
NA,NA,TRBV11-2,TRBJ1-4,TGTGCCAGCAGCCAGGGTAGTGGAAACAGGTTTTTT,CASSQGSGNRFF
TRBD2,NA,TRBV7-9,TRBJ2-1,TGTGCCAGCAGCTTAGGGGGACTAGCGGGCATCAGAGGGAACAATGAGCAGTTCTTC,CASSLGGLAGIRGNNEQFF
TRBD2,NA,TRBV9,TRBJ2-1,TGTGCCAGCAGCGTACATACTAGCGGGGTATACAATGAGCAGTTCTTC,CASSVHTSGVYNEQFF
NA,once,TRBV6-5,TRBJ2-7,TGTGCCACTTCCCGAGAGTTTTTTTCCCCCTACGAGCAGTACTTC,CATSREFFSPYEQYF
TRBD2,NA,TRBV2,TRBJ2-5,TGTGCCAGCAGTTTTACGACTAGCGGCTTTGAGACCCAGTACTTC,CASSFTTSGFETQYF
NA,NA,TRBV24-1,TRBJ2-1,TGTGCCACCAGTGATATTTCCGGGAGACACAACAATGAGCAGTTCTTC,CATSDISGRHNNEQFF
TRBD1,NA,TRBV9,TRBJ1-1,TGTGCCAGCAGCGTGGTACAGGGGACAACGGCTGAAGCTTTCTTT,CASSVVQGTTAEAFF
NA,NA,TRBV7-9,TRBJ1-1,TGTGCCAGCAGCTTATGGGAGGGTAGTTACACTGAAGCTTTCTTT,CASSLWEGSYTEAFF
TRBD1,NA,TRBV19,TRBJ1-5,TGTGCCAGTAGTATAGGGGCAGGGGGCACGAATCAGCCCCAGCATTTT,CASSIGAGGTNQPQHF